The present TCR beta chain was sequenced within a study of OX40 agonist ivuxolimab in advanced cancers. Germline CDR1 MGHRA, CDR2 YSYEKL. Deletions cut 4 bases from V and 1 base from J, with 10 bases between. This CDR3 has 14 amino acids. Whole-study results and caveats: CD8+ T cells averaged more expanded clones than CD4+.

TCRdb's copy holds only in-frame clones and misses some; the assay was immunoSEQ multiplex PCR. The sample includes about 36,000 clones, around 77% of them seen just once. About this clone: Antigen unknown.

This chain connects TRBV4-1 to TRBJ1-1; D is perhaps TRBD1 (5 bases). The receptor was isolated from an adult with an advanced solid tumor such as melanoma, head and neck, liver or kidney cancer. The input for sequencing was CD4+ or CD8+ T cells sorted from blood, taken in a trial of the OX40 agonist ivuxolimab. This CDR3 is CASSPRGGNTEAFF. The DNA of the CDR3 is TGCGCCAGCAGCCCGAGGGGCGGGAACACTGAAGCTTTCTTT.